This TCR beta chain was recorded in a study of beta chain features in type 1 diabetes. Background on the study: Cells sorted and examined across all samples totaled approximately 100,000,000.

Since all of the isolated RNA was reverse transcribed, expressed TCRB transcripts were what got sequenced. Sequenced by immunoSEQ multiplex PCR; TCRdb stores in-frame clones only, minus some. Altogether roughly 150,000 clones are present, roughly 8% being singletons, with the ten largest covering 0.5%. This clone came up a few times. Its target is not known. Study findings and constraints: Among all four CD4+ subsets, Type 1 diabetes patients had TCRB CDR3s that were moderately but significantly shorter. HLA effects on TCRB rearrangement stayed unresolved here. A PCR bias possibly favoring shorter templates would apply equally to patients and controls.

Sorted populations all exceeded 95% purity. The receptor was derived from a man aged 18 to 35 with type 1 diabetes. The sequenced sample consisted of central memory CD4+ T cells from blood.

DNA for the CDR3: TGTGCCAGCAGCCAAGATTCAGGGGATACGCAGTATTTT. Translation gives CASSQDSGDTQYF. The chain links TRBV4-2 to TRBJ2-3, with D maybe TRBD1 (5 bases). The CDR3 runs to 13 residues. From germline, CDR1 is LGHNA and CDR2 YNFKEQ. Trimming left V 0 bases short and J 6 bases short, with 7 bases between.